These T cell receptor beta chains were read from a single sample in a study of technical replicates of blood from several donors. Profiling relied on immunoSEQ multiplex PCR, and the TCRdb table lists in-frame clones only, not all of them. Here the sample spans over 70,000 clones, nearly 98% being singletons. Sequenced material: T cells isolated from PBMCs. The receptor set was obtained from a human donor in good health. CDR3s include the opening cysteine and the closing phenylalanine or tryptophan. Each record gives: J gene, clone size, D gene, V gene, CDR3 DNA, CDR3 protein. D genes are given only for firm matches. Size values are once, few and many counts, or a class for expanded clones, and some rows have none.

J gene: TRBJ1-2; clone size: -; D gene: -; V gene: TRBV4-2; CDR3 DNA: TGTGCCAGCAGCCAAGATAGCGGGCAGATACCAGGCTACACCTTC; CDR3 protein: CASSQDSGQIPGYTF
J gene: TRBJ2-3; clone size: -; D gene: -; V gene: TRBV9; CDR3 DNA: TGTGCCAGCAGCGTAGGGCCCCCAGATACGCAGTATTTT; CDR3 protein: CASSVGPPDTQYF
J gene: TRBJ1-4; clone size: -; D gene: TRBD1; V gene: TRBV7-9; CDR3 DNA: TGTGCCAGCAGCCTGCCCGAGACAGGGCTTCGCGAAAAACTGTTTTTT; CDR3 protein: CASSLPETGLREKLFF
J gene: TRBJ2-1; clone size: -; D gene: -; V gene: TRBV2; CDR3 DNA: TGTGCCAGCAGCGAAAACTCCGGCAATGAGCAGTTCTTC; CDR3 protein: CASSENSGNEQFF
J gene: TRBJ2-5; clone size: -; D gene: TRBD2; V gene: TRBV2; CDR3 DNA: TGTGCCAGCGGAAGGACTAGCGGGACCCAAGAGACCCAGTACTTC; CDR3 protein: CASGRTSGTQETQYF
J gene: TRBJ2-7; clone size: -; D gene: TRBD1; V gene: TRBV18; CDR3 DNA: TGTGCCAGCTCACCCGGGACAGCGTCCTACGAGCAGTACTTC; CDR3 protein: CASSPGTASYEQYF
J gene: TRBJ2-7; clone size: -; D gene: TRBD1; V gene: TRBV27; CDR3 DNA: TGTGCCAGCAGTTGGGGGACAGGGTCTTTTTACGAGCAGTACTTC; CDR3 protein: CASSWGTGSFYEQYF
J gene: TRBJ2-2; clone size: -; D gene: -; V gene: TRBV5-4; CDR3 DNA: TGTGCCAGCAAGATGATGGTGGCAGGTACGAACACCGGGGAGCTGTTTTTT; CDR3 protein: CASKMMVAGTNTGELFF
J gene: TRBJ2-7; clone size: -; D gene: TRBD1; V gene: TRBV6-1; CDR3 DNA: TGTGCCAGCAGTGTGGGGACAGAGTCCTACGAGCAGTACTTC; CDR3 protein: CASSVGTESYEQYF
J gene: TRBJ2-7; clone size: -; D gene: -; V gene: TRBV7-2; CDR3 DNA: TGTGCCAGCAGCCTTACCTACGAGCAGTACTTC; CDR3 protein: CASSLTYEQYF
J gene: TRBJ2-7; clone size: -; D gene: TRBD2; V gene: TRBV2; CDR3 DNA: TGTGCCAGCACGACTAGCGGGGGGGCCTACGAGCAGTACTTC; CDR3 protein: CASTTSGGAYEQYF
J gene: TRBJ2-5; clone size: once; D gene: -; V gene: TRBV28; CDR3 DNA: TGTGCCAGCAGTATCGGGAACGGGGTAGAGACCCAGTACTTC; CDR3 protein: CASSIGNGVETQYF
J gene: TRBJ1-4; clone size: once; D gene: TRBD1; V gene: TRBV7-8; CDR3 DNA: TGTGCCAGCAGCCGAGGGGGGACAGCAGGTGAAAAACTGTTTTTT; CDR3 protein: CASSRGGTAGEKLFF
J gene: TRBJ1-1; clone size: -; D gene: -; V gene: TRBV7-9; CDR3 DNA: TGTGCCAGCAGCCCGTGGCCCGGGGGGGAAAACACTGAAGCTTTCTTT; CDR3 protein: CASSPWPGGENTEAFF
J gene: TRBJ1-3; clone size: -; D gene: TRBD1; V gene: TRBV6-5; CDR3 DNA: TGTGCCAGCAGAGCAGGGGGATCGGGTGGAAACACCATATATTTT; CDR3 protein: CASRAGGSGGNTIYF
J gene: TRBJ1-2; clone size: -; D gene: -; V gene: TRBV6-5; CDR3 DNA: TGTGCCAGCAGACCTAACAGGGAGGGGGACTATGGCTACACCTTC; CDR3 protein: CASRPNREGDYGYTF
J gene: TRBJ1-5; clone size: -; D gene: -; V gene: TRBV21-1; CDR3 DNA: TGTGCCAGCAGTACACGGGGAAGCAGCAATCAGCCCCAGCATTTT; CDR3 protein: CASSTRGSSNQPQHF
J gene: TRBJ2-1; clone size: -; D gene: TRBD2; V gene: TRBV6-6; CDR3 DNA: TGTGCCAGCAGTTACTCAGGGACTAGCGGGACTGATGAGCAGTTCTTC; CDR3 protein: CASSYSGTSGTDEQFF
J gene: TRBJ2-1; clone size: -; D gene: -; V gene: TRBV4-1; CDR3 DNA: TGCGCCAGCAGCCATGGCCGGGGGTGGGATGAGCAGTTCTTC; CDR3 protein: CASSHGRGWDEQFF